These 10 T cell receptor beta chains share one sample of origin, sequenced in a study of somatic mutations in cytotoxic T cells in rheumatoid arthritis. Sequencing was performed with immunoSEQ multiplex PCR; in TCRdb, only in-frame clones are kept and a portion is missing. The table has roughly 14,000 clones, roughly 75% seen once. Sequencing input: CD8+ T cells sorted from blood. These receptors all come from an adult with rheumatoid arthritis.

The chain joins TRBV5-6 to TRBJ2-5; 8 bases are shared with TRBD1. Germline V gene lookup returns CDR1 SGHDT and CDR2 YYEEEE. This CDR3 is 16 amino acids long. The V segment lost 4 bases and the J segment 7 bases; nucleotides outside the gene matches: 15. The CDR3 DNA sequence: TGTGCCAGCAGCCCAACGGGACAGGACCTCATAGGGACCCAGTACTTC. Translation: CASSPTGQDLIGTQYF.

This clone has a handful of counts. The chain uses TRBV9 and TRBJ2-1; D unresolved. The V and J ends lost 3 bases and 6 bases respectively, with 7 bases between them. Germline CDR1 is SGDLS and CDR2 is YYNGEE. The CDR3 totals 12 residues. The CDR3 bases are TGTGCCAGCAGCGGAGGCGGCAATGAGCAGTTCTTC. It translates to CASSGGGNEQFF.

The CDR3 loop is CASREPWGGAEAFF. In nucleotides, the CDR3 is TGTGCCAGCAGAGAACCCTGGGGGGGGGCTGAAGCTTTCTTT. The J gene is TRBJ1-1, the V gene TRBV9; a possible D gene is TRBD1 (5 bases). In germline, CDR1 is SGDLS, CDR2 YYNGEE. V was pared by 5 bases and J by 6 bases, with 17 bases between. The CDR3 has 14 amino acids.

V and J are TRBV29-1 and TRBJ2-7; no reliable D call. This CDR3 comprises 13 residues. Germline assignment: CDR1 SQVTM and CDR2 ANQGSEA. V lost 2 bases, J lost 0 bases, and 8 bases lay in between. The CDR3 region is CSVELGASYEQYF. In nucleotides, the CDR3 is TGCAGCGTTGAATTGGGTGCCTCCTACGAGCAGTACTTC.

The rearrangement joins TRBV14 to TRBJ2-1; no firm D call. Germline CDR1 is SGHDN and CDR2 is FVKESK. This CDR3 has 16 residues. Trimming removed 4 bases from V and 3 bases from J, with 16 bases in between. CDR3 amino acids: CASSLPARTFYNEQFF. The CDR3 bases are TGTGCCAGCAGCCTCCCAGCCAGGACCTTCTACAATGAGCAGTTCTTC.

The chain combines TRBV4-1 with TRBJ2-2; D ambiguous. The CDR3 runs 14 residues. Germline CDR1 and CDR2: MGHRA and YSYEKL. V lost 3 bases, J lost 1 base, and 6 bases lay in between. This CDR3 reads CASSHIKNTGELFF. CDR3 nucleotides: TGCGCCAGCAGCCATATAAAGAACACCGGGGAGCTGTTTTTT.

The V call is TRBV11-1, the J call TRBJ2-1; 11 positions agree with TRBD2. Losses at the gene ends were 1 base for V and 4 bases for J; bases not matched to a gene: 3. CDR1 is SGHAT, CDR2 FQDESV, per germline (reference sequence). The CDR3 covers 16 residues. The CDR3 region has the DNA TGTGCCAGCAGCTTAGATATAGCGGGAGGGTACAATGAGCAGTTCTTC. Protein sequence: CASSLDIAGGYNEQFF. The whole variable domain, remainder taken from reference TRBV11-1 and TRBJ2-1, is EAEVAQSPRYKITEKSQAVAFWCDPISGHATLYWYRQILGQGPELLVQFQDESVVDDSQLPKDRFSAERLKGVDSTLKIQPAELGDSAMYLCASSLDIAGGYNEQFFGPGTRLTVL.

The chain has TRBV7-8 and TRBJ2-1, with 8 bases aligning to TRBD2. V dropped 5 bases and J dropped 8; count of bases not matched to a gene: 5. Looked up from germline, CDR1 is SGHVS and CDR2 is FQNEAQ. The CDR3 sequence is 13 residues long. Here the CDR3 DNA reads TGTGCCAGCAGCCCCGGGGGGGCCCATGAGCAGTTCTTC. Its translation is CASSPGGAHEQFF.

This clone has only one observation. The chain links TRBV5-1 to TRBJ1-4; 8 nucleotides agree with TRBD1. CDR3 length: 16 residues. Trimming removed 0 bases from V and 1 base from J; junction bases left unmatched: 2. The V gene's germline CDR1 is SGHRS and CDR2 YFSETQ. The CDR3 loop is CASSLAGGRTNEKLFF. For the CDR3, the DNA is TGCGCCAGCAGCTTGGCAGGGGGCAGAACTAATGAAAAACTGTTTTTT.

J is TRBJ1-1 and V is TRBV7-9; no reliable D call. The V end lost 2 bases, the J end lost 2 bases, and 9 bases lay between the germline ends. This CDR3 comprises 14 residues. Germline assignment: CDR1 SEHNR and CDR2 FQNEAQ (reference sequence). The CDR3 region is CASSLSAGNTEAFF. CDR3 bases: TGTGCCAGCAGCTTATCGGCCGGCAACACTGAAGCTTTCTTT.